These 21 T cell receptor beta chains came from one sample sequenced in a study of blood T cell repertoires in COVID-19. Profiled with immunoSEQ multiplex PCR; TCRdb holds only in-frame clones, not every one. The top ten hold 2.9% of the sample, which has 200,000 to 250,000 clones, 70% to 90% seen once. The sequenced material came from peripheral blood. The receptors here all came from a man aged 50 or older who had recovered from COVID-19.

The chain uses TRBV7-2 and TRBJ2-3, with TRBD2 identical over 11 bases. With V trimmed by 2 bases and J by 6 bases, 4 bases remained unmatched. CDR1 and CDR2 (germline): SGHTA, FQGNSA. The CDR3 is 15 amino acids. The DNA of the CDR3 is TGTGCCAGCAGCTTACCGACTAGCGGGATGGATACGCAGTATTTT. Translating gives CASSLPTSGMDTQYF.

The table lists this clone with a count of one. This chain's CDR3 is CASSYLGTGGYEQYF. In DNA form, the CDR3 reads TGTGCCAGCAGTTACCTTGGGACAGGAGGCTACGAGCAGTACTTC. This chain uses TRBV6-5 with TRBJ2-7; 8 bases are shared with TRBD1. Germline V gene data show CDR1 as MNHEY and CDR2 as SVGAGI. The CDR3 runs to 15 residues. The V segment lost 2 bases and the J segment 3 bases; nucleotides outside the gene matches: 6.

The chain recombines TRBV5-1 with TRBJ2-3; 9 nucleotides align to TRBD1. The V segment lost 4 bases and the J segment 4 bases; nucleotides outside the gene matches: 1. The CDR3 extends over 13 amino acids. Germline CDR1 SGHRS, CDR2 YFSETQ. The CDR3 sequence is CASSGTGSDTQYF. The DNA for the CDR3 is TGCGCCAGCAGCGGGACAGGGTCAGATACGCAGTATTTT.

This chain joins TRBV7-2 and TRBJ2-3, with 11 bases aligning to TRBD1. The length of the CDR3 is 17 residues. V lost 5 bases to trimming and J lost 1 base; unmatched junction nucleotides: 8. From germline, CDR1 is SGHTA and CDR2 FQGNSA. CDR3: CASSPGTGGFGTDTQYF. The CDR3 DNA reads TGTGCCAGCAGCCCCGGGACAGGGGGATTCGGCACAGATACGCAGTATTTT.

The chain uses TRBV28 and TRBJ1-1; D is unresolved. Germline lookup yields CDR1 MDHEN and CDR2 SYDVKM. This CDR3 is built from 15 residues. V gave up 3 bases and J gave up 5 bases, with 16 bases separating them. CDR3 protein: CASSFLEASVTEAFF. CDR3 DNA sequence: TGTGCCAGCAGTTTTCTGGAGGCCAGTGTGACTGAAGCTTTCTTT. Full variable domain (remainder filled in from reference TRBV28 and TRBJ1-1): DVKVTQSSRYLVKRTGEKVFLECVQDMDHENMFWYRQDPGLGLRLIYFSYDVKMKEKGDIPEGYSVSREKKERFSLILESASTNQTSMYLCASSFLEASVTEAFFGQGTRLTVV.

V is TRBV18 and J is TRBJ1-5, with 8 bases lining up with TRBD1. Germline trimming cut 5 bases from V and 2 bases from J; bases unmatched to any gene: 5. This CDR3 has 15 residues. Germline V gene lookup returns CDR1 KGHSH and CDR2 LQKENI. The DNA for the CDR3 is TGTGCCAGCTCAGCACAGGGGGTGGGCAATCAGCCCCAGCATTTT. Translation gives CASSAQGVGNQPQHF.

V usage is TRBV19 and J usage is TRBJ2-1; 9 nucleotides agree with TRBD2. V trimming: 1 base; J trimming: 5 bases; junction bases outside the gene matches: 12. This CDR3 is built from 18 residues. CDR1 is LNHDA, CDR2 SQIVND, per germline (reference sequence). The CDR3 DNA is TGTGCCAGTAGTATAGCCCTGGGGGCGGGAGGGCCCGACAATGAGCAGTTCTTC. This sequence encodes CASSIALGAGGPDNEQFF.

This chain joins TRBV4-2 and TRBJ2-3; maybe TRBD2 (5 bases). The CDR3 consists of 15 residues. The germline V and J ends were trimmed by 2 bases and 5 bases, with 14 bases remaining between them. Germline V CDR1 and CDR2: LGHNA, YNFKEQ. The CDR3 coding sequence is TGTGCCAGCAGCCAAAGGGCGGGCGTGGTAGATACGCAGTATTTT. Translated, it gives CASSQRAGVVDTQYF.

The V gene is TRBV28, the J gene TRBJ1-2; 9 bases map to TRBD1. The CDR3 totals 15 residues. After removal of 9 bases from V and 4 bases from J, the junction contained 12 bases not matched to a gene. Germline CDR1 reads MDHEN; CDR2 reads SYDVKM. The CDR3 DNA is TGTGCCAGTCAAACGCCGGGACAGGGTATCTATGGCTACACCTTC. It yields the protein CASQTPGQGIYGYTF.

This chain links TRBV21-1 with TRBJ2-7; TRBD2 was called by the table and not checked on the DNA. TRBV21-1 is marked as a pseudogene. The CDR3 spans 19 residues. The chain's CDR3 is CASSKGGGGGVPENYEQYF. CDR3 sequence (DNA): TGTGCCAGCAGCAAAGGAGGGGGGGGAGGCGTTCCCGAAAACTACGAGCAGTACTTC.

The V gene is TRBV19, the J gene TRBJ2-7; D uncertain. The germline V gene encodes CDR1 LNHDA and CDR2 SQIVND (reference sequence). V lost 0 bases to trimming and J lost 6 bases, with 12 bases between them. CDR3 length equals 14 residues. The CDR3 region has the DNA TGTGCCAGTAGTATAGACAGTCTCCATCGCGAGCAGTACTTC. Amino acid sequence: CASSIDSLHREQYF.

The CDR3 nucleotides are TGTGCCAGCGTAGGGGGGAACACTGAAGCTTTCTTT. Its translation is CASVGGNTEAFF. This chain links TRBV3-1 (or the pseudogene TRBV3-2) with TRBJ1-1; a weak D match, TRBD1 (6 bases). The V and J ends lost 8 bases and 1 base respectively, with 8 bases between them. The CDR3 is 12 amino acids. Germline loops: CDR1 LGHDT, CDR2 YNNKEL (reference sequence).

This CDR3 is CASSLSGGENYNEQFF. CDR3 in DNA: TGCGCCAGCAGCTTGTCTGGCGGAGAAAATTACAATGAGCAGTTCTTC. The rearrangement uses TRBV5-1 and TRBJ2-1, with D uncertain. The germline V gene encodes CDR1 SGHRS and CDR2 YFSETQ. Trimming took 1 base from V and 4 from J, leaving 15 bases between them. This CDR3 spans 16 amino acids. The full variable domain, completed using reference TRBV5-1 and TRBJ2-1, is KAGVTQTPRYLIKTRGQQVTLSCSPISGHRSVSWYQQTPGQGLQFLFEYFSETQRNKGNFPGRFSGRQFSNSRSEMNVSTLELGDSALYLCASSLSGGENYNEQFFGPGTRLTVL.

The chain is built from TRBV7-6 and TRBJ2-1; 13 bases match TRBD2. The V segment lost 0 bases and the J segment 7 bases; nucleotides outside the gene matches: 9. This CDR3 has 18 amino acids. In germline, CDR1 is SGHVS, CDR2 FNYEAQ. The CDR3 nucleotides are TGTGCCAGCAGCTTAGCGAGCACTAGCGGGAGGGCCGCGAATGAGCAGTTCTTC. Translated: CASSLASTSGRAANEQFF.

As regards this clone: Different DNA sequences within this sample yield the same CDR3. The V gene is TRBV19, the J gene TRBJ2-1; D not certain. CDR1 and CDR2 from the germline V gene are LNHDA and SQIVND (reference sequence). The V end lost 4 bases, the J end lost 0 bases, and 7 bases lay between the germline ends. The CDR3 consists of 14 residues. The CDR3 sequence: CASSSGSSYNEQFF. The CDR3 DNA is TGTGCCAGTAGTAGCGGAAGCTCCTACAATGAGCAGTTCTTC.

This rearrangement joins TRBV6-5 to TRBJ2-1; TRBD2 agrees at 10 bases. In germline, CDR1 is MNHEY, CDR2 SVGAGI. V was clipped by 5 bases and J by 5 bases; unmatched bases: 6. The CDR3 length is 15 residues. This chain's CDR3 is CASSPFGTSDNEQFF. The DNA of the CDR3 is TGTGCCAGCAGTCCGTTTGGGACTAGCGACAATGAGCAGTTCTTC.

The rearrangement uses TRBV6-6 and TRBJ2-1; weak D call: TRBD2 (5 bases). The CDR3 consists of 15 residues. V was shortened by 8 bases and J by 2 bases, with 16 bases between the two germline ends. Germline V gives CDR1 MNHNY, CDR2 SVGAGI (reference sequence). CDR3 nucleotides: TGTGCCAGCCAGGACTCCCAGCGGACCTACAATGAGCAGTTCTTC. Its translation is CASQDSQRTYNEQFF.

This chain uses TRBV11-2 with TRBJ2-4, with D perhaps TRBD1 (6 bases). Trimming left V 3 bases short and J 3 bases short, with 18 bases between. The CDR3 length is 17 residues. Germline V gene lookup returns CDR1 SGHAT and CDR2 FQNNGV. The CDR3 sequence: CASSFFLRQDDKNIQYF. In DNA, the CDR3 is TGTGCCAGCAGCTTTTTCCTGAGACAGGACGACAAAAACATTCAGTACTTC.

V and J are TRBV2 and TRBJ2-1; TRBD2 matches at 11 bases. With 3 bases clipped from V and 7 bases from J, the junction kept 5 bases outside the gene matches. The CDR3 is 15 residues long. Germline values: CDR1 SNHLY, CDR2 FYNNEI. Here the CDR3 DNA reads TGTGCCAGCAGTGAGACTAGCGGGATCGTTAATGAGCAGTTCTTC. As protein: CASSETSGIVNEQFF.

This chain links TRBV2 with TRBJ1-2; TRBD1 might be the D (5 bases). The V end was cut by 6 bases, the J end by 4 bases, with 6 bases between. This CDR3 comprises 11 residues. Germline assignment: CDR1 SNHLY and CDR2 FYNNEI. The CDR3, as DNA: TGTGCCAGCAGGGACATCTATGGCTACACCTTC. Translating it yields CASRDIYGYTF.

Only a few counts were recorded for this clone. CDR3 bases: TGTGCCAGCATGGAGAGGCGGGAAGAGACCCAGTACTTC. The encoded protein is CASMERREETQYF. The chain joins TRBV2 to TRBJ2-5; possibly TRBD2 for D (5 bases). The CDR3 loop spans 13 amino acids. The germline CDR1 and CDR2 sequences are SNHLY and FYNNEI. The V and J ends lost 7 bases and 3 bases respectively, with 12 bases between them.